This TCR beta chain was identified in a study of OX40 agonist ivuxolimab in advanced cancers. The length of the CDR3 is 11 residues. In germline, CDR1 is WNHNN, CDR2 SYGVQD (reference sequence). Trimming removed 3 bases at V and 5 bases at J, with 5 bases between. TCRdb's copy holds only in-frame clones and misses some; the assay was immunoSEQ multiplex PCR. The data contain more than 7,000 clones, 88% of them singletons. The sample in question was CD4+ or CD8+ T cells sorted from blood, obtained in a trial of the OX40 agonist ivuxolimab. This chain links TRBV10-1 with TRBJ2-7; no clear D gene. This TCR came from an adult with an advanced solid tumor such as melanoma, head and neck, liver or kidney cancer. The CDR3 DNA follows: TGCGCCAGCAGTGATGGCCACGAGCAGTACTTC. This codes for CASSDGHEQYF.